The source of this T cell receptor (beta chain) is a study of cytotoxic CD8 clonotypes in ibrutinib-treated CLL. Investigators sought sequencing depths of between 1 in 200,000 and 1 in 1 million T cells. Sequenced by immunoSEQ multiplex PCR; TCRdb stores in-frame clones only, minus some. The sample carries 130,000 or so clones, 80% to 90% recorded once. The germline V and J ends were trimmed by 4 bases and 7 bases, with 9 bases remaining between them. Germline V CDR1 and CDR2: SGHRS, YFSETQ. CDR3 length: 12 amino acids. The study, taken as a whole, reports: Starting clonality was above that of age-matched healthy donors and tracked circulating CD8+ T-cell counts. Clonality rose at ibrutinib response and fell back toward baseline at progression. Clonotypes that were public were uncommon, and they contracted or stayed stable on treatment.

For this clone: The antigen remains unidentified.

The sequence came from a human donor with chronic lymphocytic leukemia. Here the sequenced sample was PBMCs, taken after 24 months of ibrutinib treatment. The V gene is TRBV5-1, the J gene TRBJ1-5; D call uncertain. CDR3: CASSPAGQPQHF. DNA of the CDR3: TGCGCCAGCAGCCCCGCGGGCCAGCCCCAGCATTTT.